This TCR beta chain came from a study of blood T cell repertoires in COVID-19. Profiling relied on immunoSEQ multiplex PCR, and the TCRdb table lists in-frame clones only, not all of them. The table has about 27,000 clones, 65% to 90% seen once. Germline V CDR1 and CDR2: LNHDA, SQIVND (reference sequence). The CDR3 totals 15 residues. V dropped 3 bases and J dropped 5 bases, with 14 bases sitting between them. V is TRBV19 and J is TRBJ1-5; D uncertain. The receptor was derived from a woman of 80 years or more with acute or convalescent COVID-19. Sequencing was carried out using peripheral blood. CDR3 residues: CASSIASFEDQPQHF. The CDR3, as DNA: TGTGCCAGTAGTATCGCGTCATTCGAGGATCAGCCCCAGCATTTT.